This TCR beta chain comes out of a study of blood T cell repertoires in COVID-19. This CDR3 is built from 13 residues. Trimming removed 4 bases at V and 3 bases at J, with 10 bases between. Germline CDR1 and CDR2: SGHNT and YYREEE (reference sequence). TCRdb's copy holds only in-frame clones and misses some; the assay was immunoSEQ multiplex PCR. Of about 44,000 clones in the sample, roughly 90% were seen once. The clonotype comes from a human donor in a cohort sampled during active COVID-19. V usage is TRBV5-4 and J usage is TRBJ1-1, with no clear D. The sample comprised peripheral blood. The CDR3 loop is CASSVGVDTEAFF. CDR3 DNA sequence: TGTGCCAGCAGCGTCGGAGTCGACACTGAAGCTTTCTTT.